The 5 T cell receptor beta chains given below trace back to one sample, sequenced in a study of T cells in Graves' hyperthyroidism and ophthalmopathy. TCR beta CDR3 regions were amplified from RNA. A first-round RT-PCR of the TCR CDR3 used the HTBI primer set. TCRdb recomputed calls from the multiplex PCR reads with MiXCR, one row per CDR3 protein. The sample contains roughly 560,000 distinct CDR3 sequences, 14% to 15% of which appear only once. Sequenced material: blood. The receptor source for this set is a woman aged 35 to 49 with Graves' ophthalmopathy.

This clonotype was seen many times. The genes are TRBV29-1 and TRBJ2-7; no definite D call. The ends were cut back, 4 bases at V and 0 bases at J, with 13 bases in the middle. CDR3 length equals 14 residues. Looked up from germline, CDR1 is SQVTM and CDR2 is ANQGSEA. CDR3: CSVVPDPSSYEQYF. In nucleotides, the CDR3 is TGCAGCGTTGTGCCGGATCCAAGCTCCTACGAGCAGTACTTC.

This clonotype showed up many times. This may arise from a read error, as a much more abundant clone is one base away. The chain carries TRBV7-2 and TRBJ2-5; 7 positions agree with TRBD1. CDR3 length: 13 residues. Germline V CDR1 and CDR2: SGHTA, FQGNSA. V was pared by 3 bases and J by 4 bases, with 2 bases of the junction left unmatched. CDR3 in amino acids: CASSFNRGETQYF. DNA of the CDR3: TGTGCCAGCAGCTTTAACAGGGGAGAGACCCAGTACTTC.

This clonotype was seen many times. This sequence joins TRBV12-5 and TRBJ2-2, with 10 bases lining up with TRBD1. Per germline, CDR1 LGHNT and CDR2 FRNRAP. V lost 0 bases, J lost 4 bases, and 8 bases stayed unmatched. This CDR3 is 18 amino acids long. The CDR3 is CASGLVLMTGGVTGELFF. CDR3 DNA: TGTGCTAGTGGTTTGGTATTGATGACAGGGGGCGTCACCGGGGAGCTGTTTTTT.

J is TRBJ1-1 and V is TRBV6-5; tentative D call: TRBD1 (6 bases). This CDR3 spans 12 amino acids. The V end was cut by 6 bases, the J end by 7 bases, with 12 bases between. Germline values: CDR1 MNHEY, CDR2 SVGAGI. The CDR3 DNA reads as TGTGCCAGCAGGTACCGACAGGTTGAAGCTTTCTTT. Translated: CASRYRQVEAFF.

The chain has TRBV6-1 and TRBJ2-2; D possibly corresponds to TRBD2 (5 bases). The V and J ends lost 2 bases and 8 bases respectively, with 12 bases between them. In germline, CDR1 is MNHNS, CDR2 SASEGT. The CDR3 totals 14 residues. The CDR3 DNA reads TGTGCCAGCAGTGAAATAGCAACTAGGGGGGAGCTGTTTTTT. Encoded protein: CASSEIATRGELFF.